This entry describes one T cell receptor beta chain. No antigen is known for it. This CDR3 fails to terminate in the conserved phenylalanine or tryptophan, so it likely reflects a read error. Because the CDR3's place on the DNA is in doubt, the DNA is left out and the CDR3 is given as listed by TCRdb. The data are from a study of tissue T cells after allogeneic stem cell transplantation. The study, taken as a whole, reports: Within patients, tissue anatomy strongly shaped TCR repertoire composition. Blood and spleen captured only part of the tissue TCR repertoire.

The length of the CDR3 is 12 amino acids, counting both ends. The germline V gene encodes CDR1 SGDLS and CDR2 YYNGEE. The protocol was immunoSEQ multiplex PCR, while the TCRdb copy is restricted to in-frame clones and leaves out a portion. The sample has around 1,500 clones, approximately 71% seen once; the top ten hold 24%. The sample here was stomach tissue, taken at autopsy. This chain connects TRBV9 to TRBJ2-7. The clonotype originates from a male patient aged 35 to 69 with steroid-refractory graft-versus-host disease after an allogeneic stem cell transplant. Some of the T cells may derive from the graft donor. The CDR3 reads CASSAYTTGPFS.